These 14 T cell receptor beta chains were sequenced from one sample in a study of blood T cell repertoires in COVID-19. The assay was immunoSEQ multiplex PCR, and TCRdb's table has in-frame clones only and misses some. The table has about 220,000 clones, over 65% seen once; the top ten hold roughly 3.5%. The sequenced sample was PBMCs or T cells enriched from blood (not recorded which). These receptors were obtained from a woman in her sixties who had recovered from COVID-19.

The CDR3 region has the DNA TGTGCCAGCAGTTTAACGGCCGGGACAGGGGGCACTGAAGCTTTCTTT. Its translation is CASSLTAGTGGTEAFF. This rearrangement joins TRBV27 to TRBJ1-1; 11 nucleotides match TRBD1. With 2 bases clipped from V and 4 bases from J, the junction kept 6 bases outside the gene matches. The CDR3 has 16 residues. Germline V gene data show CDR1 as MNHEY and CDR2 as SMNVEV (reference sequence).

The V and J genes are TRBV11-2 and TRBJ1-2, with a tentative D call TRBD1 (5 bases). CDR1 SGHAT and CDR2 FQNNGV come from the germline V gene. This CDR3 comprises 15 residues. V was pared by 5 bases and J by 2 bases, with 15 bases between. The CDR3 DNA is TGTGCCAGCAGCGCCCGGGCCGCAGGGAACTATGGCTACACCTTC. Residues: CASSARAAGNYGYTF. Supplemented by reference TRBV11-2 and TRBJ1-2, the full variable domain reads EAGVAQSPRYKIIEKRQSVAFWCNPISGHATLYWYQQILGQGPKLLIQFQNNGVVDDSQLPKDRFSAERLKGVDSTLKIQPAKLEDSAVYLCASSARAAGNYGYTFGSGTRLTVV.

This clone was seen a few times. The chain employs TRBV6-5 and TRBJ2-1; possible D gene TRBD1, 5 bases. Trimming took off 7 bases at V and 6 bases at J, with 13 bases between the two ends. Germline V gene lookup returns CDR1 MNHEY and CDR2 SVGAGI. This CDR3 has 13 residues. The CDR3 DNA sequence: TGTGCCAGCAAGGGGCAGGGCGGCAATGAGCAGTTCTTC. Its translation: CASKGQGGNEQFF.

The chain employs TRBV13 and TRBJ2-5; no reliable D call. The germline gives CDR1 PRHDT, CDR2 FYEKMQ (reference sequence). Trimming stripped 5 bases from V and 6 bases from J, with 13 bases between. The CDR3 length is 13 residues. As DNA, the CDR3 is TGTGCCAGCAGCCCGATGGTGGAGCAGACCCAGTACTTC. It yields the protein CASSPMVEQTQYF.

The chain is built from TRBV5-4 and TRBJ1-6; the D gene is possibly TRBD1 (6 bases). Between the trimmed V and J ends, which lost 4 bases and 8 bases, there was a span of 22 bases. Germline V gene sequence: CDR1 SGHNT, CDR2 YYREEE (reference sequence). The CDR3 consists of 17 residues. The CDR3 spells CASSQKLTGTNYSPLHF. The CDR3 DNA is TGTGCCAGCAGCCAGAAACTGACCGGGACAAATTATTCACCCCTCCACTTT. Full variable domain (rest looked up from reference TRBV5-4 and TRBJ1-6): ETGVTQSPTHLIKTRGQQVTLRCSSQSGHNTVSWYQQALGQGPQFIFQYYREEENGRGNFPPRFSGLQFPNYSSELNVNALELDDSALYLCASSQKLTGTNYSPLHFGNGTRLTVT.

The chain joins TRBV6-2 or TRBV6-3 to TRBJ2-7; a possible D gene is TRBD1 (6 bases). The CDR3 is made up of 13 amino acids. The V gene lost 5 bases and the J gene lost 3 bases, with 11 bases spanning the gap. The germline CDR1 and CDR2 sequences are MNHEY and SVGEGT. The chain's CDR3 is CASSKGQYYEQYF. The CDR3 DNA is TGTGCCAGCAGTAAAGGACAGTACTACGAGCAGTACTTC.

The chain employs TRBV6-5 and TRBJ1-3, with 7 bases fitting TRBD1. The CDR3 runs 12 residues. The J segment lost 4 bases and the V segment lost 8 bases, leaving 2 bases of the junction unmatched. Looked up from germline, CDR1 is MNHEY and CDR2 is SVGAGI. CDR3 sequence (DNA): TGTGCCAGCTGGGACAGCGGAAACACCATATATTTT. Translating it yields CASWDSGNTIYF.

The chain is built from TRBV13 and TRBJ2-7; 8 bases align to TRBD1. Losses at the gene ends were 4 bases for V and 6 bases for J; bases not matched to a gene: 5. The CDR3 is 13 amino acids. The germline V gene has CDR1 PRHDT and CDR2 FYEKMQ (reference sequence). DNA of the CDR3: TGTGCCAGCAGCTCCTTGACAGGGGTCGAGCAGTACTTC. Residues: CASSSLTGVEQYF. Drawing the rest from reference TRBV13 and TRBJ2-7, the complete variable domain is AAGVIQSPRHLIKEKRETATLKCYPIPRHDTVYWYQQGPGQDPQFLISFYEKMQSDKGSIPDRFSAQQFSDYHSELNMSSLELGDSALYFCASSSLTGVEQYFGPGTRLTVT.

The rearrangement uses TRBV18 and TRBJ2-3; D call uncertain. Germline CDR1 reads KGHSH; CDR2 reads LQKENI. This CDR3 has 15 amino acids. V lost 0 bases to trimming and J lost 0 bases, with 7 bases between them. CDR3 loop: CASSPPDSSTDTQYF. As DNA, the CDR3 is TGTGCCAGCTCACCACCCGACTCTAGCACAGATACGCAGTATTTT.

This clone appeared a few times. The J gene is TRBJ2-3, the V gene TRBV7-2; D is possibly TRBD1 (6 bases). CDR1 and CDR2 from the germline V gene are SGHTA and FQGNSA. This CDR3 comprises 17 residues. The V gene lost 4 bases and the J gene lost 5 bases, with 22 bases spanning the gap. CDR3 sequence reads: CASSYPAPGQTGDTQYF. CDR3 nucleotide sequence: TGTGCCAGCAGCTACCCGGCTCCGGGACAAACCGGAGATACGCAGTATTTT.

The rearrangement links TRBV29-1 to TRBJ1-1, with 7 bases that match TRBD1. The CDR3 runs to 12 residues. The germline V gene has CDR1 SQVTM and CDR2 ANQGSEA. V gave up 0 bases and J gave up 6 bases; unmatched junction bases: 1. The CDR3 nucleotides read TGCAGCGTTGAAGAGACAGGGCCTGAAGCTTTCTTT. It codes for CSVEETGPEAFF.

The rearrangement uses TRBV2 and TRBJ1-2; TRBD1 agrees at 7 bases. J was trimmed by 4 bases and V by 6 bases; bases with no gene match: 17. Germline CDR1 is SNHLY and CDR2 is FYNNEI. This CDR3 has 17 amino acids. CDR3 sequence reads: CASRVSTQGIPPYGYTF. DNA for the CDR3: TGTGCCAGCAGGGTCTCTACACAGGGGATTCCCCCCTATGGCTACACCTTC.

CDR3 sequence: CASSVVSSNTEAFF. DNA for the CDR3: TGTGCCAGCAGCGTAGTCAGTTCGAACACTGAAGCTTTCTTT. The J gene is TRBJ1-1, the V gene TRBV9; no firm D call. Trimming shortened V by 0 bases and J by 1 base, and 7 bases separated the two germline ends. Germline V gene lookup returns CDR1 SGDLS and CDR2 YYNGEE. The CDR3 loop spans 14 amino acids.

In nucleotides, the CDR3 is TGCGCCAGCAGCTTTGGGCCACTGAACACTGAAGCTTTCTTT. As protein: CASSFGPLNTEAFF. The chain combines TRBV5-1 with TRBJ1-1; D is undetermined. The V end was cut by 2 bases, the J end by 0 bases, with 8 bases between. Germline V gene lookup returns CDR1 SGHRS and CDR2 YFSETQ. The CDR3 covers 14 residues.